The source of this T cell receptor (beta chain) is a study of Tregs in tolerant kidney transplant recipients. Points from the study as a whole: Some patients' samples used different primers over time, so nucleotide sequences weren't comparable. Activated donor B cell expansion appeared to reveal the most relevant donor-specific TCRbeta repertoire. The small number of patients limits these findings pending further validation.

Sequencing used immunoSEQ multiplex PCR; TCRdb keeps in-frame clones, though not all of them. Among about 64,000 clones listed, around 87% were seen once. Mixed chimerism was transient after nonmyeloablative marrow transplants from related graft donors. Germline CDR1 and CDR2: LNHDA and SQIVND (reference sequence). The V and J ends lost 1 base and 5 bases respectively, with 20 bases between them. The CDR3 is 17 amino acids. In the case of this clone: Its antigen is not identified.

The origin of this receptor is a human patient who received a combined kidney and bone marrow transplant. Some T cells may possibly be graft donor cells. The rearrangement joins TRBV19 to TRBJ2-5; D may be TRBD2 (5 bases). The source was CD4+ T cells from blood (PBMCs), collected 6 months after the transplant. This chain's CDR3 is CASSIGLLESSLETQYF. Here the CDR3 DNA reads TGTGCCAGTAGTATAGGGCTACTAGAGAGTTCTTTGGAGACCCAGTACTTC.